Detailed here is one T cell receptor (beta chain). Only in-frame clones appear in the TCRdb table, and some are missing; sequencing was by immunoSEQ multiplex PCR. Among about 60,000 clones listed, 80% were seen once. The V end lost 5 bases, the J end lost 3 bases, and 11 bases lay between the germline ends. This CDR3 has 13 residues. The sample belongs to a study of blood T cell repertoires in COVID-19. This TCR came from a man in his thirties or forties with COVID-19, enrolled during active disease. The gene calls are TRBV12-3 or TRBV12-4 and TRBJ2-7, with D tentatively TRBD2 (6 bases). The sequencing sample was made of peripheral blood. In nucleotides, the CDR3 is TGTGCCAGCAGTGCCGGGAGCCGCTACGAGCAGTACTTC. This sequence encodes CASSAGSRYEQYF.